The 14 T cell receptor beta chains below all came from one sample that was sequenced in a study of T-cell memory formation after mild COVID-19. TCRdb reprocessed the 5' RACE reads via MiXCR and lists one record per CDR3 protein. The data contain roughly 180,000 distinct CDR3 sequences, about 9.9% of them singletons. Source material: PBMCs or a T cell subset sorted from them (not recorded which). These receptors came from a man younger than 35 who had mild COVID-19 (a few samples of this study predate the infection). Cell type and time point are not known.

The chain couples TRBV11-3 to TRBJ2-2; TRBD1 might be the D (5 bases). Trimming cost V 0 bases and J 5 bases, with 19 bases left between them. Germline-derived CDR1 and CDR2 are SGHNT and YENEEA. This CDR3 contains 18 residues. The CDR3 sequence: CASSLDFRRQFVTGELFF. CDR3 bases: TGTGCCAGCAGCTTAGATTTTCGCCGACAGTTCGTTACCGGGGAGCTGTTTTTT.

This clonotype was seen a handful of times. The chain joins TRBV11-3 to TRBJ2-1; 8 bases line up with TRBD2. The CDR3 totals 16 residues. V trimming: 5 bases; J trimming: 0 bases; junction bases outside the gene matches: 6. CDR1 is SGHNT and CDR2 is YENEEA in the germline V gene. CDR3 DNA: TGTGCCAGCAGCCCGGCCGGGACTAGCTCCTACAATGAGCAGTTCTTC. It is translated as CASSPAGTSSYNEQFF.

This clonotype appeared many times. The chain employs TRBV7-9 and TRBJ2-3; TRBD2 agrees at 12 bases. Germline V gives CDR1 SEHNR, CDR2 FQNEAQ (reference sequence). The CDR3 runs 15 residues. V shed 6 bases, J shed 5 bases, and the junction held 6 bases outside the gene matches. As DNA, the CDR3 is TGTGCCAGCAGACCTACTAGCGGGGGGCAAGATACGCAGTATTTT. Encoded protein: CASRPTSGGQDTQYF.

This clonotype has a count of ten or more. The CDR3 DNA reads TGCAGTGCCCGACGGGGACAGGGCAATCAGCCCCAGCATTTT. Protein sequence: CSARRGQGNQPQHF. V gene TRBV20-1 combines with J gene TRBJ1-5; 8 nucleotides agree with TRBD1. The CDR3 has 14 amino acids. The J segment lost 2 bases and the V segment lost 6 bases, leaving 6 bases of the junction unmatched. Germline CDR1 DFQATT, CDR2 SNEGSKA (reference sequence).

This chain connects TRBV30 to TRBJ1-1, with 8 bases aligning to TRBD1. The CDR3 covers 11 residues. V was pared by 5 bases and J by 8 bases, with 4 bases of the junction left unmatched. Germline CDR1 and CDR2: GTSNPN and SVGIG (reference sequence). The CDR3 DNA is TGTGCCTGGGCGGACAGGGTCGAAGCTTTCTTT. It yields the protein CAWADRVEAFF.

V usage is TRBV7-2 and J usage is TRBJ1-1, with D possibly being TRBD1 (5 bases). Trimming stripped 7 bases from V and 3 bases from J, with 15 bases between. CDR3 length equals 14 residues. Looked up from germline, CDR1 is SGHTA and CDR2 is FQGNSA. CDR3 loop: CASIQGGGYTEAFF. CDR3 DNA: TGTGCCAGCATCCAGGGCGGGGGTTACACTGAAGCTTTCTTT.

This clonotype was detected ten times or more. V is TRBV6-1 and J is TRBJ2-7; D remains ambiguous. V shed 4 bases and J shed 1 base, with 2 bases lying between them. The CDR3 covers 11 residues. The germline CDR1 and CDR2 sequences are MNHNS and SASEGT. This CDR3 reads CASSVSYEQYV. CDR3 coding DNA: TGTGCCAGCAGTGTTTCCTACGAGCAGTACGTC.

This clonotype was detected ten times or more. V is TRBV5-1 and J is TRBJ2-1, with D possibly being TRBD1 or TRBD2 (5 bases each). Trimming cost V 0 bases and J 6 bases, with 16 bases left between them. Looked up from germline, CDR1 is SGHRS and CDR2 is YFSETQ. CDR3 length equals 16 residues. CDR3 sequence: CASSLVVTGTTNEQFF. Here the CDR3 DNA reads TGCGCCAGCAGCTTGGTCGTTACCGGGACCACCAATGAGCAGTTCTTC. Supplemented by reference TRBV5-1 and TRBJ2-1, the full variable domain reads KAGVTQTPRYLIKTRGQQVTLSCSPISGHRSVSWYQQTPGQGLQFLFEYFSETQRNKGNFPGRFSGRQFSNSRSEMNVSTLELGDSALYLCASSLVVTGTTNEQFFGPGTRLTVL.

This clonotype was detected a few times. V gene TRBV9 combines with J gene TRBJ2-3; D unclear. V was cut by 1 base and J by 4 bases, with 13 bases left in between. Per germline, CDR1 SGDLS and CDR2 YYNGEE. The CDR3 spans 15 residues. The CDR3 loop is CASSVLSGFSDTQYF. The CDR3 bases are TGTGCCAGCAGCGTACTTTCGGGTTTTTCAGATACGCAGTATTTT.

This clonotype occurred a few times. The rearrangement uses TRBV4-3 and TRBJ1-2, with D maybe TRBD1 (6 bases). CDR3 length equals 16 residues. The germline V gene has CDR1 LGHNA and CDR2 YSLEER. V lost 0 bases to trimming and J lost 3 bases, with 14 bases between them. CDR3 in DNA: TGCGCCAGCAGCCAAGACCCTCGCAGGGGCGACTATGGCTACACCTTC. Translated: CASSQDPRRGDYGYTF.

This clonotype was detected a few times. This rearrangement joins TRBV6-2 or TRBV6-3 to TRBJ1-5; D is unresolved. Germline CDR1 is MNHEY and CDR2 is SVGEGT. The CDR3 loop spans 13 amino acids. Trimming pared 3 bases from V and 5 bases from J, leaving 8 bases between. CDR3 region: CASSYESYQPQHF. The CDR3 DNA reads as TGTGCCAGCAGTTATGAAAGTTATCAGCCCCAGCATTTT.

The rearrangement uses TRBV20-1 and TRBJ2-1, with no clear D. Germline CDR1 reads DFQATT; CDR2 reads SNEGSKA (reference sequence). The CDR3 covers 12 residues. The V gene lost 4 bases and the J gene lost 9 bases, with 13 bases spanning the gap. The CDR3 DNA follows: TGCAGTGCTAACAGACGGGCCCCTGAGCAGTTCTTC. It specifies CSANRRAPEQFF.

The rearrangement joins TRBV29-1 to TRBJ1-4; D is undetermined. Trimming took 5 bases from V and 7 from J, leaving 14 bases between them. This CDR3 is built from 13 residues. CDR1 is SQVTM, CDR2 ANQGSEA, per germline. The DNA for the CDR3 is TGCAGCGTTCAAGGGAGGGTAGGTGAAAAACTGTTTTTT. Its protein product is CSVQGRVGEKLFF.

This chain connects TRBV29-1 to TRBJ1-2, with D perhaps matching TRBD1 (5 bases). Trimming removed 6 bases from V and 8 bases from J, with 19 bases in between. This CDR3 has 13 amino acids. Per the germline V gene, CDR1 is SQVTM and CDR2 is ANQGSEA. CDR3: CSVRRGGQNGYTF. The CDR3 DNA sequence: TGCAGCGTGCGCCGGGGGGGTCAAAACGGCTACACCTTC.